These T cell receptor beta chains were read from a single sample in a study of blood T cell repertoires in COVID-19. TCRdb's copy holds only in-frame clones and misses some; the assay was immunoSEQ multiplex PCR. The repertoire has roughly 250,000 clones, roughly 84% of them found once; the top ten carry about a sixth. The sequencing input was peripheral blood. These TCRs come from a person between 65 and 79 years old with COVID-19, enrolled during active disease. Each CDR3 is given with its conserved first and last residue. Fields, in order: CDR3 DNA, CDR3 protein, clone size, J gene, D gene, V gene. A D gene is named only where the DNA matches it firmly. Some rows mark clone size as missing; the rest say once, few, many or name a class of expanded clone.

cdr3_nt: TGTGCCAGTAGTGGCTCAACTAGCGGGGGGGCAGATACGCAGTATTTT
cdr3_aa: CASSGSTSGGADTQYF
clone_size: -
j_call: TRBJ2-3
d_call: TRBD2
v_call: TRBV19

cdr3_nt: TGTGCCAGCAGCTTAAGGGACAGGGTTTCTCAGCCCCAGCATTTT
cdr3_aa: CASSLRDRVSQPQHF
clone_size: -
j_call: TRBJ1-5
d_call: TRBD1
v_call: TRBV7-8

cdr3_nt: TGCGCCAGCAGCCAAGATACGGGGGGCACCGGGGAGCTGTTTTTT
cdr3_aa: CASSQDTGGTGELFF
clone_size: -
j_call: TRBJ2-2
d_call: TRBD2
v_call: TRBV4-3

cdr3_nt: TGTGCCAGCAGCCGAACAGTTCACGAGCAGTACTTC
cdr3_aa: CASSRTVHEQYF
clone_size: -
j_call: TRBJ2-7
d_call: -
v_call: TRBV6-2/TRBV6-3

cdr3_nt: TGCAGCGTTCTCGGGACTTCCCACCAGACGATGTTTTTT
cdr3_aa: CSVLGTSHQTMFF
clone_size: few
j_call: TRBJ2-2
d_call: -
v_call: TRBV29-1

cdr3_nt: TGTGCCAGTAGTCCGACAGGGGGCGCCCCCGGGGAGCTGTTTTTT
cdr3_aa: CASSPTGGAPGELFF
clone_size: -
j_call: TRBJ2-2
d_call: TRBD1
v_call: TRBV19

cdr3_nt: TGTGCCAGCAGCCCCCTGGCCCCCGCTTCCACCGGGGAGCTGTTTTTT
cdr3_aa: CASSPLAPASTGELFF
clone_size: -
j_call: TRBJ2-2
d_call: -
v_call: TRBV6-6

cdr3_nt: TGTGCCAGCAGCTTAGCGCACGGAGGCGGGCGAGCTTTCTTT
cdr3_aa: CASSLAHGGGRAFF
clone_size: -
j_call: TRBJ1-1
d_call: -
v_call: TRBV7-8

cdr3_nt: TGTGCCAGCCAGGGAAGTCTGAACACTGAAGCTTTCTTT
cdr3_aa: CASQGSLNTEAFF
clone_size: -
j_call: TRBJ1-1
d_call: -
v_call: TRBV2

cdr3_nt: TGTGCCTGGAGTGTCGGAGGGCTTAGCGGGGAGCTGTTTTTT
cdr3_aa: CAWSVGGLSGELFF
clone_size: -
j_call: TRBJ2-2
d_call: -
v_call: TRBV30